Described below is a single TCR beta chain sequence and its context. No antigen is known for it. Trimming at V came to 4 bases and at J to 0 bases, leaving 5 bases not matched to a gene. The CDR3 extends over 16 amino acids. The germline CDR1 and CDR2 sequences are MNHEY and SVGAGI. Here immunoSEQ multiplex PCR was the method, and the copy in TCRdb shows in-frame clones only, minus some. The table has nearly 750,000 clones, approximately 72% seen once; the top ten hold approximately 2%. The data are from a study of shared clonotypes between healthy human individuals. Overall study context: CD4 naive and memory got three plates each, CD8 naive two, CD8 memory one. Whole-study results and caveats: A limitation of the genetic and exposure-history diversity represented arose from few donors.

Subsets obtained from CD4+ cells comprised CD45RA+ naive and CD45RA-negative memory cells. This TCR was sampled from a woman in her 30s in good health. Material: memory CD4+ T cells sorted from blood. Noted subset: CD45RA-negative fraction. The J gene is TRBJ2-2, the V gene TRBV6-5; 7 bases are a match to TRBD1. The CDR3 here is CASSLYRGANTGELFF. The CDR3 DNA reads TGTGCCAGCAGTTTATACAGGGGAGCGAACACCGGGGAGCTGTTTTTT.